The 11 T cell receptor beta chains presented below share a single source sample, sequenced in a study of blood T cell repertoires in COVID-19. Generated by immunoSEQ multiplex PCR, the TCRdb table keeps only in-frame clones and is missing some. The data hold roughly 370,000 clones, with approximately 87% observed a single time. Sample: PBMCs or T cells enriched from blood (not recorded which). Every receptor here comes from a woman aged 50 to 60 who had recovered from COVID-19.

V usage is TRBV5-1 and J usage is TRBJ1-6; TRBD1 matches 7 bases. Unmatched junction bases numbered 6, after V lost 3 bases and J lost 0 bases. The germline CDR1 and CDR2 sequences are SGHRS and YFSETQ. CDR3 length: 17 amino acids. The CDR3 reads CASSSTQGSSYNSPLHF. The DNA of the CDR3 is TGCGCCAGCAGCTCGACACAGGGGAGCTCCTATAATTCACCCCTCCACTTT.

As to this clone: Additional DNA sequences in this sample encode the identical CDR3. This chain connects TRBV27 to TRBJ1-5; a weak D match, TRBD1 (6 bases). This CDR3 region has 13 residues. Germline assignment: CDR1 MNHEY and CDR2 SMNVEV (reference sequence). V was trimmed by 3 bases and J by 4 bases, leaving 7 bases between them. CDR3 nucleotide sequence: TGTGCCAGCAGTTTTAGGGGGAATCAGCCCCAGCATTTT. Translation gives CASSFRGNQPQHF.

In this sample, this clone turned up once. V usage is TRBV5-1 and J usage is TRBJ1-1; no clear D. The CDR3 loop spans 13 amino acids. Germline CDR1 and CDR2: SGHRS and YFSETQ. Trimming left V 0 bases short and J 4 bases short, with 7 bases between. The CDR3 here is CASSLAAATEAFF. The CDR3 DNA sequence: TGCGCCAGCAGCTTGGCGGCGGCCACTGAAGCTTTCTTT.

V is TRBV3-1 (or the pseudogene TRBV3-2) and J is TRBJ1-1, with TRBD1 identical over 7 bases. The V and J ends lost 6 bases and 3 bases, in that order; junction bases with no gene match: 16. CDR1 is LGHDT and CDR2 is YNNKEL in the germline V gene (reference sequence). This CDR3 contains 17 residues. The CDR3 DNA sequence: TGTGCCAGCAGTCCTTGGACTTTGACAGGGTTGGACACTGAAGCTTTCTTT. Protein product: CASSPWTLTGLDTEAFF.

This chain uses TRBV29-1 with TRBJ2-2; perhaps TRBD2 as D (6 bases). The CDR3 is 14 amino acids. Germline lookup yields CDR1 SQVTM and CDR2 ANQGSEA. Trimming left V 3 bases short and J 4 bases short, with 12 bases between. The CDR3 sequence is CSVERGLGTGELFF. CDR3 bases: TGCAGCGTTGAGCGGGGATTGGGCACCGGGGAGCTGTTTTTT.

In its sample, this clone was seen once. The genes are TRBV7-2 and TRBJ1-1; D not certain. Trimming took off 1 base at V and 4 bases at J, with 13 bases between the two ends. This CDR3 has 15 amino acids. CDR1 and CDR2 (germline): SGHTA, FQGNSA. The CDR3 DNA reads TGTGCCAGCAGCTTAGTAGGGTTGGGGAGCACTGAAGCTTTCTTT. Translated, it gives CASSLVGLGSTEAFF. Using reference TRBV7-2 and TRBJ1-1 for the parts outside the CDR3, the full variable domain is GAGVSQSPSNKVTEKGKDVELRCDPISGHTALYWYRQSLGQGLEFLIYFQGNSAPDKSGLPSDRFSAERTGGSVSTLTIQRTQQEDSAVYLCASSLVGLGSTEAFFGQGTRLTVV.

This clone occurred once. This chain connects TRBV27 to TRBJ2-7; TRBD1 matches at 10 bases. Losses at the gene ends were 3 bases for V and 4 bases for J; bases not matched to a gene: 6. CDR3 length: 15 residues. CDR1 and CDR2 (germline): MNHEY, SMNVEV (reference sequence). The CDR3 nucleotides are TGTGCCAGCAGTTTGTCCGGGACAGGGGCATACGAGCAGTACTTC. It codes for CASSLSGTGAYEQYF.

This clone appeared once. This chain links TRBV28 with TRBJ1-6; weak D call: TRBD1 (6 bases). The CDR3 has 15 amino acids. Germline CDR1 is MDHEN and CDR2 is SYDVKM. Trimming stripped 7 bases from V and 8 bases from J, with 18 bases between. CDR3 protein: CASTPAGGGYSPLHF. As DNA, the CDR3 is TGTGCCAGCACCCCGGCGGGGGGCGGTTATTCACCCCTCCACTTT.

This clone was counted a single time. The rearrangement uses TRBV2 and TRBJ2-1, with D perhaps matching TRBD2 (6 bases). CDR3 length equals 11 residues. Trimming shortened V by 6 bases and J by 9 bases, and 9 bases separated the two germline ends. The V gene's germline CDR1 is SNHLY and CDR2 FYNNEI. As DNA, the CDR3 is TGTGCCAGCAGGACTAGGGGTGAGCAGTTCTTC. Its translation is CASRTRGEQFF.

The genes are TRBV10-3 and TRBJ2-1, with D hard to call. This CDR3 has 14 residues. Trimming stripped 8 bases from V and 7 bases from J, with 18 bases between. Germline CDR1 reads ENHRY; CDR2 reads SYGVKD. The CDR3 DNA sequence: TGTGCCATCGAGGCAGCTTTGATCTGGAATGAGCAGTTCTTC. Amino acid sequence: CAIEAALIWNEQFF.

In DNA, the CDR3 is TGTGCCAGTACCCCTTCCTACGGACAGGGGGCAGGAGAGCAGTACTTC. This gives the protein CASTPSYGQGAGEQYF. The chain recombines TRBV19 with TRBJ2-7; 11 bases align to TRBD1. Germline CDR1 LNHDA, CDR2 SQIVND (reference sequence). With 7 bases clipped from V and 7 bases from J, the junction kept 15 bases outside the gene matches. This CDR3 region has 16 residues. The full variable domain, in which reference TRBV19 and TRBJ2-7 provide the parts outside the CDR3, is DGGITQSPKYLFRKEGQNVTLSCEQNLNHDAMYWYRQDPGQGLRLIYYSQIVNDFQKGDIAEGYSVSREKKESFPLTVTSAQKNPTAFYLCASTPSYGQGAGEQYFGPGTRLTVT.